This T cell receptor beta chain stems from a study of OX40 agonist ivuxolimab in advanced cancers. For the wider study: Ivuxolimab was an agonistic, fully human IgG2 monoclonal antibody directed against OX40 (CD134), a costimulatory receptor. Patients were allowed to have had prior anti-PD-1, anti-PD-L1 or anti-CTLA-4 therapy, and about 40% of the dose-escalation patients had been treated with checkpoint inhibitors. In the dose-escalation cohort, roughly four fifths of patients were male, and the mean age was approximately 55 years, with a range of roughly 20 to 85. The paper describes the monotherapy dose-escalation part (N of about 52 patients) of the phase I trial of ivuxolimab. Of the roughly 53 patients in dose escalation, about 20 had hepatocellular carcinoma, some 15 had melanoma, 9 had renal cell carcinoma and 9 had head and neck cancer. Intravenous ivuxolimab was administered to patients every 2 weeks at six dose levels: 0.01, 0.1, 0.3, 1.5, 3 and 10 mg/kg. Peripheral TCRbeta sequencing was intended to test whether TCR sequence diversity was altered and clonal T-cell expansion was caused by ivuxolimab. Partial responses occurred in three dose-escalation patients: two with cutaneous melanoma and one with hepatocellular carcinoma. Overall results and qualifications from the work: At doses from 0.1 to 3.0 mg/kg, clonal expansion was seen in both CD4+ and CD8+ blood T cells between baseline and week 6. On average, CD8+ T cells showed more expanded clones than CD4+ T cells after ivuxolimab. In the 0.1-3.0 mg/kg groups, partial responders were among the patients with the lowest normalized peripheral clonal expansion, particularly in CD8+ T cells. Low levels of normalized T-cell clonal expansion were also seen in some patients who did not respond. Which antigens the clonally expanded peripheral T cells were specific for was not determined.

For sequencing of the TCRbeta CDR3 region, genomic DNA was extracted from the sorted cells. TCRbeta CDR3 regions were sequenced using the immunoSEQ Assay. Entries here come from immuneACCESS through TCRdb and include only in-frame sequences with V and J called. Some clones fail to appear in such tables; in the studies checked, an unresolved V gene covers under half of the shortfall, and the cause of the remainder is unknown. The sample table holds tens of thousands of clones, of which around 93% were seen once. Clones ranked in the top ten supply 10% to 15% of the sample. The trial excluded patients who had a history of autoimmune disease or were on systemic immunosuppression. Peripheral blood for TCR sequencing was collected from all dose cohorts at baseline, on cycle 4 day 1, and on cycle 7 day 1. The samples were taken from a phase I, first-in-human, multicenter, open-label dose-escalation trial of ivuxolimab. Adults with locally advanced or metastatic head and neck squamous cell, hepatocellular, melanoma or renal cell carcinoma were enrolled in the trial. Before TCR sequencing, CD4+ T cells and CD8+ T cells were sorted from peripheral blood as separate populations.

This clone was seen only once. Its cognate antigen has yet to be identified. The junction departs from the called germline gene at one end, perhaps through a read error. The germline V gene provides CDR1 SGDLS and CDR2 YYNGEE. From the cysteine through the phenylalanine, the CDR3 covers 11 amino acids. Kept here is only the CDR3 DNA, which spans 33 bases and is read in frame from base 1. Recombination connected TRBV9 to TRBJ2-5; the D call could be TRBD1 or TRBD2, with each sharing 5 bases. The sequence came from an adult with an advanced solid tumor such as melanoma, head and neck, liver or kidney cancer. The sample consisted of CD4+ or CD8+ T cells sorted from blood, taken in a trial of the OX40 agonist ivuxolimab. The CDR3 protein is CASSVGGPPHF. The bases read TGTGCCAGCAGCGTTGGGGGTCCCCCCCACTTC. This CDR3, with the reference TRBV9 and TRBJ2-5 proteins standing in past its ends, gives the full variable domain DSGVTQTPKHLITATGQRVTLRCSPRSGDLSVYWYQQSLDQGLQFLIQYYNGEERAKGNILERFSAQQFPDLHSELNLSSLELGDSALYFCASSVGGPPHFGPGTRLLVL.